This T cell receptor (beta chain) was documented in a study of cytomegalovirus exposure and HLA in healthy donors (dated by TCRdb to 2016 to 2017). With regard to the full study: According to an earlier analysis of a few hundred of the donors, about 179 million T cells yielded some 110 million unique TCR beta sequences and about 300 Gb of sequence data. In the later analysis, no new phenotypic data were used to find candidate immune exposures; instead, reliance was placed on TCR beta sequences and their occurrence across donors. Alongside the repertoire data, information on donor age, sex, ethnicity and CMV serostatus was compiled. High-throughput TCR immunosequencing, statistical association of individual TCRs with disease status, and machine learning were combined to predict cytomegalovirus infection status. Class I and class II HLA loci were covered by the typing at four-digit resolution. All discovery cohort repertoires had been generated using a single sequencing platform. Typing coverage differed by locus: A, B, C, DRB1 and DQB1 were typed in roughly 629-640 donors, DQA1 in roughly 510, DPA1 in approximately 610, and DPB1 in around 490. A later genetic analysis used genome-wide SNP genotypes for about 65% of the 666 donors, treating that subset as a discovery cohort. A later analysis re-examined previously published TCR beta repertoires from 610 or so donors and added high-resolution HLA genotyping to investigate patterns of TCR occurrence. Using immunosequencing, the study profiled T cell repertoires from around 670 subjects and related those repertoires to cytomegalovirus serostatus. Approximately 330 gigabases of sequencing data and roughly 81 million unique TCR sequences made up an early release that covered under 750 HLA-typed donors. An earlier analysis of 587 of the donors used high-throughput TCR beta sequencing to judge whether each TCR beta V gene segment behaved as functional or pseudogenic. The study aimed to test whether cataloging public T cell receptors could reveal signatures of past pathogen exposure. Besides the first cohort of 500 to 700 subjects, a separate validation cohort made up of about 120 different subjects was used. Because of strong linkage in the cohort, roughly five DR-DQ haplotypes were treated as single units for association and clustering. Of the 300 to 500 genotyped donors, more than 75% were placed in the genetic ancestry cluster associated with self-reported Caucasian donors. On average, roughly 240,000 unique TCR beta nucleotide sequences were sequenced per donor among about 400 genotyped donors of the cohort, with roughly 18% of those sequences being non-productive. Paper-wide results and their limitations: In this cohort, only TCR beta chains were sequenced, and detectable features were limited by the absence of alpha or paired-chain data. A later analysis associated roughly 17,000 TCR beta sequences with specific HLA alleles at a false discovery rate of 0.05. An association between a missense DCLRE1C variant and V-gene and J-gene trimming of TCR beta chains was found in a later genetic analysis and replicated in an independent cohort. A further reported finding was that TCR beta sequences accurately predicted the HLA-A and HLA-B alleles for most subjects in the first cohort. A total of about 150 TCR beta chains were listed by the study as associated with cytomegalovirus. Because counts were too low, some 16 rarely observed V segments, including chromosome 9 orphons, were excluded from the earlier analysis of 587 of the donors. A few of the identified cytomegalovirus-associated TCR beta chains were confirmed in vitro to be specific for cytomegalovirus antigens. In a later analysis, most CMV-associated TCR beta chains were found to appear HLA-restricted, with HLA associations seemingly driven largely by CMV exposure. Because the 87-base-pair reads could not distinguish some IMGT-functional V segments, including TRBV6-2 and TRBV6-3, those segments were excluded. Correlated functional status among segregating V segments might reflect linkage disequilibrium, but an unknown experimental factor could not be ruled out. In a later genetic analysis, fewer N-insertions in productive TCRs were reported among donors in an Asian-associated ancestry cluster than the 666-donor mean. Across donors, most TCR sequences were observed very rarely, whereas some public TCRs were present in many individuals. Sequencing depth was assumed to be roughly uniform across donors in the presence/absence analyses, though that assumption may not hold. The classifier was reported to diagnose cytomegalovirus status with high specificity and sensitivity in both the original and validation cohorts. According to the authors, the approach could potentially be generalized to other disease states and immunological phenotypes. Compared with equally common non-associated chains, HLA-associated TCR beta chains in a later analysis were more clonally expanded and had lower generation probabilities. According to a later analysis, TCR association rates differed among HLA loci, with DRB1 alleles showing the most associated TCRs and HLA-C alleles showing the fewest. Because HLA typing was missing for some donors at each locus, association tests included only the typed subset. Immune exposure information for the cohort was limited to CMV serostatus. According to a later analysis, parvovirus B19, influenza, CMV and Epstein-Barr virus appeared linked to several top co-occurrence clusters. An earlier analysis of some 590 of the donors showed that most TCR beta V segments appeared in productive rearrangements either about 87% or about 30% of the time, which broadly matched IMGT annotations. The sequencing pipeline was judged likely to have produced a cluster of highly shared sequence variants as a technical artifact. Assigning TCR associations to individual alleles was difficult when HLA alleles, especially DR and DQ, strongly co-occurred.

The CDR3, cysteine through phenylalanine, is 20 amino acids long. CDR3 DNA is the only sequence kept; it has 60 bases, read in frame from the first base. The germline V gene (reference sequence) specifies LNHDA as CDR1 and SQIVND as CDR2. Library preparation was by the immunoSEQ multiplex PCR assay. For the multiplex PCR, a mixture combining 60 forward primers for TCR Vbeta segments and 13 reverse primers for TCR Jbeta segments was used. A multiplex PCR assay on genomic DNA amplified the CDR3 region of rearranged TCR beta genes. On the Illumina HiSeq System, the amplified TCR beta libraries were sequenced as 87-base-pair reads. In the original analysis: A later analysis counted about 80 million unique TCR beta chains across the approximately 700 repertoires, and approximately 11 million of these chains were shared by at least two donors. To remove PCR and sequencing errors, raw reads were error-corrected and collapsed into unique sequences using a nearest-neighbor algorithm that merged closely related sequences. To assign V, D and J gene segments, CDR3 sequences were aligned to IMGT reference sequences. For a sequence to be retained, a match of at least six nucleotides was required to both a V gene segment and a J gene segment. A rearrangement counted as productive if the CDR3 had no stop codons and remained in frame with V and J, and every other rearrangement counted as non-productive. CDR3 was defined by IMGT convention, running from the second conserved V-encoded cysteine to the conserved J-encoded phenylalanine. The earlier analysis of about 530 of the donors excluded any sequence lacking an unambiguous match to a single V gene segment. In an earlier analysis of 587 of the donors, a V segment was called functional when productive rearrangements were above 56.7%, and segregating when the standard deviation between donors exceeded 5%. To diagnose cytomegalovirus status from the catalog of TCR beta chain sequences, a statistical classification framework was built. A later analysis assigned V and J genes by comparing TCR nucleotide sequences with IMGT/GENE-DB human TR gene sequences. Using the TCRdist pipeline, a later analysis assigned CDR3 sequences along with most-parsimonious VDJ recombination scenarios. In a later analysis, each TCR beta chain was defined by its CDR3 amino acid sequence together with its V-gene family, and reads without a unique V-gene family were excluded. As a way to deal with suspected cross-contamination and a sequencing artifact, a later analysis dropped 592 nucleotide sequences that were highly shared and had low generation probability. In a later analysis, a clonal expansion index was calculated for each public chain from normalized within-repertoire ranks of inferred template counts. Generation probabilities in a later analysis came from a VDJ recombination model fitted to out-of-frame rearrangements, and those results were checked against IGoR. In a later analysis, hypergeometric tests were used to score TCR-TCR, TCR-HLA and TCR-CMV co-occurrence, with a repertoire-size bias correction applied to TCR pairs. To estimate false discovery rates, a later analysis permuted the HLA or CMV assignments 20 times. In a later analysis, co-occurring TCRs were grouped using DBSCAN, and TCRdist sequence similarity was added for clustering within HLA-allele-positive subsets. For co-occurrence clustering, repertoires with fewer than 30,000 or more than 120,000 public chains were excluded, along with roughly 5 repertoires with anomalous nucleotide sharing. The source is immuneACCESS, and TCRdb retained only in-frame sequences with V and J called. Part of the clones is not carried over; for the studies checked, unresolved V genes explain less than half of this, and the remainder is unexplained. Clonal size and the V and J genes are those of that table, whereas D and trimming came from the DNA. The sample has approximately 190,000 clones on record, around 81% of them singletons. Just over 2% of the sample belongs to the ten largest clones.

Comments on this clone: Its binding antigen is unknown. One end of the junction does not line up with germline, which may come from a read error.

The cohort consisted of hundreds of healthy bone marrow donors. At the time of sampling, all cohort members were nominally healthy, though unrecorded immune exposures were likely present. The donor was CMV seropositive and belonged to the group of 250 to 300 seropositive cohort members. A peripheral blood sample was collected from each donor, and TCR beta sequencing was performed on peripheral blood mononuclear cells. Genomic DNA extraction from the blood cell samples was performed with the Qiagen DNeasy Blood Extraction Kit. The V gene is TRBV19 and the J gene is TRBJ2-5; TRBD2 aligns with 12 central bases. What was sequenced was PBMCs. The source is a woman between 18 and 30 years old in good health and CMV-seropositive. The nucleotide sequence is TGTGCCAGTAGTATAGAACCTCTAGCGGGGGGGCCAATAAACCAAAAGACCCAGTACTTC. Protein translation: CASSIEPLAGGPINQKTQYF.